Presented here are 21 T cell receptor beta chains from one specimen sequenced in a study of blood T cell repertoires in COVID-19. Profiled with immunoSEQ multiplex PCR; TCRdb holds only in-frame clones, not every one. The sample consists of 110,000 or so clones, around 87% of them appearing once. Sequenced material: peripheral blood. All receptors come from a man in his sixties or seventies with active or convalescent COVID-19.

The chain is built from TRBV1 and TRBJ2-7; the DNA was not compared with TRBD2, the D call given in the table. TRBV1 is shown as a pseudogene. This CDR3 has 17 residues. CDR3 coding DNA: TGCACCAGCAGCCAAGACCCGACTAGCGGGAGGGCCCGGGAGCAGTACTTC. It translates to CTSSQDPTSGRAREQYF.

The chain has TRBV7-9 and TRBJ2-1, with 12 bases matching TRBD2. The V segment lost 1 base and the J segment 6 bases; nucleotides outside the gene matches: 1. This CDR3 is 15 amino acids long. Germline lookup yields CDR1 SEHNR and CDR2 FQNEAQ (reference sequence). The CDR3 is CASSLGTSGANEQFF. CDR3 in DNA: TGTGCCAGCAGCTTAGGGACTAGCGGGGCCAATGAGCAGTTCTTC.

This clone appeared once. The V gene is TRBV28, the J gene TRBJ1-1, with unresolved D. The CDR3 sequence is 13 residues long. Between the trimmed V and J ends, which lost 6 bases and 4 bases, there was a span of 12 bases. The germline V gene encodes CDR1 MDHEN and CDR2 SYDVKM. This chain's CDR3 is CASRFLGRTEAFF. The CDR3 coding sequence is TGTGCCAGCAGATTTCTTGGGCGCACTGAAGCTTTCTTT.

CDR3 DNA: TGTGCCAGCAGCCAAGACAAAGCGTACAATGAGCAGTTCTTC. It translates to CASSQDKAYNEQFF. The V gene is TRBV4-2, the J gene TRBJ2-1; unclear D gene. V dropped 0 bases and J dropped 4 bases, with 7 bases sitting between them. Germline V gives CDR1 LGHNA, CDR2 YNFKEQ. This CDR3 has 14 residues.

V gene TRBV28 combines with J gene TRBJ2-1; 10 bases align to TRBD2. The V and J ends lost 4 bases and 0 bases, in that order; junction bases with no gene match: 3. CDR3 length: 16 residues. From germline, CDR1 is MDHEN and CDR2 SYDVKM. The DNA of the CDR3 is TGTGCCAGCAGTTCCCAGCGGGGGGGCTCCTACAATGAGCAGTTCTTC. It encodes CASSSQRGGSYNEQFF.

The V and J genes are TRBV4-2 and TRBJ1-1; 11 bases are a match to TRBD1. Germline V gene sequence: CDR1 LGHNA, CDR2 YNFKEQ. J gave up 7 bases and V 3 bases, and 4 bases lay outside the gene matches. The CDR3 is 14 residues long. The CDR3 DNA reads TGTGCCAGCAGCCACGGACAGGGGGCTGGTGAAGCTTTCTTT. Amino acid sequence: CASSHGQGAGEAFF.

This sequence joins TRBV18 and TRBJ2-1, with a tentative D call TRBD1 (6 bases). This CDR3 spans 17 amino acids. Between the trimmed V and J ends, which lost 2 bases and 0 bases, there was a span of 14 bases. Per the germline V gene, CDR1 is KGHSH and CDR2 is LQKENI. The DNA of the CDR3 is TGTGCCAGCTCACCAAGGACAGCGGATTACTCCTACAATGAGCAGTTCTTC. Its translation is CASSPRTADYSYNEQFF.

The chain recombines TRBV7-9 with TRBJ1-6, with D perhaps TRBD1 (5 bases). CDR3 length equals 14 residues. Per germline, CDR1 SEHNR and CDR2 FQNEAQ (reference sequence). Trimming left V 4 bases short and J 9 bases short, with 13 bases between. The CDR3 sequence: CASSYSQGSSPLHF. For the CDR3, the DNA is TGTGCCAGCAGCTACAGTCAGGGCAGTTCACCCCTCCACTTT.

The chain recombines TRBV11-1 with TRBJ2-7, with 8 bases that match TRBD2. The CDR3 contains 14 residues. The germline gives CDR1 SGHAT, CDR2 FQDESV (reference sequence). Losses at the gene ends were 2 bases for V and 5 bases for J; bases not matched to a gene: 5. The CDR3 sequence: CASSLLGRANEQYF. CDR3 nucleotide sequence: TGTGCCAGCAGCTTACTCGGGAGGGCCAACGAGCAGTACTTC.

The chain is built from TRBV10-3 and TRBJ1-2, with D maybe TRBD1 (5 bases). Trimming shortened V by 7 bases and J by 3 bases, and 15 bases separated the two germline ends. The CDR3 is made up of 14 amino acids. Looked up from germline, CDR1 is ENHRY and CDR2 is SYGVKD. CDR3 in amino acids: CAIKGPGDYYGYTF. The CDR3 nucleotides are TGTGCCATCAAGGGTCCCGGGGACTACTATGGCTACACCTTC.

The chain is built from TRBV28 and TRBJ1-2; 8 bases align to TRBD1. The CDR3 covers 13 residues. V shed 6 bases and J 7 bases; nucleotides not matched to a gene: 7. The germline gives CDR1 MDHEN, CDR2 SYDVKM. Written as DNA, the CDR3 is TGTGCCAGCAGCCGTGGACAGGGCGGTGGCTACACCTTC. Translated: CASSRGQGGGYTF.

The chain combines TRBV10-3 with TRBJ2-7, with D perhaps matching TRBD1 (5 bases). The germline V gene encodes CDR1 ENHRY and CDR2 SYGVKD. V shed 6 bases and J shed 2 bases, with 23 bases lying between them. The CDR3 contains 17 residues. CDR3 DNA: TGTGCCATCAGAGGAGCAGGGAAGATAATAGGCGCCTACGAGCAGTACTTC. Its translation: CAIRGAGKIIGAYEQYF.

V is TRBV18 and J is TRBJ1-1, with 7 bases fitting TRBD1. This CDR3 is 12 amino acids long. The V and J ends lost 5 bases and 3 bases, in that order; junction bases with no gene match: 0. Germline lookup yields CDR1 KGHSH and CDR2 LQKENI. The DNA for the CDR3 is TGTGCCAGCTCAACAGGGGACACTGAAGCTTTCTTT. Translated, it gives CASSTGDTEAFF.

The chain uses TRBV5-6 and TRBJ1-2, with a weak D call TRBD1 (5 bases). The V and J ends lost 4 bases and 5 bases respectively, with 9 bases between them. The CDR3 is made up of 12 amino acids. CDR1 and CDR2 (germline): SGHDT, YYEEEE. CDR3 residues: CASSKAGYGYTF. CDR3 nucleotides: TGTGCCAGCAGCAAAGCAGGGTATGGCTACACCTTC.

The chain has TRBV28 and TRBJ1-4; TRBD1 matches 11 bases. The CDR3 consists of 16 residues. Germline CDR1 and CDR2: MDHEN and SYDVKM. Losses at the gene ends were 2 bases for V and 7 bases for J; bases not matched to a gene: 6. CDR3 bases: TGTGCCAGCAGTTTACCCCGGACAGGGGGCGCTGAAAAACTGTTTTTT. Its translation is CASSLPRTGGAEKLFF.

The chain is built from TRBV5-1 and TRBJ1-1, with D maybe TRBD1 (5 bases). The CDR3 spans 17 residues. CDR1 SGHRS and CDR2 YFSETQ come from the germline V gene. Trimming pared 2 bases from V and 2 bases from J, leaving 19 bases between. This CDR3 reads CASSFTKLTEFNTEAFF. The CDR3 DNA is TGCGCCAGCAGCTTCACCAAGCTGACAGAGTTTAACACTGAAGCTTTCTTT.

The gene calls are TRBV28 and TRBJ2-3, with 11 bases aligning to TRBD2. V trimming: 6 bases; J trimming: 5 bases; junction bases outside the gene matches: 1. Germline CDR1 is MDHEN and CDR2 is SYDVKM. The CDR3 consists of 13 residues. The CDR3 sequence is CASRLAGVDTQYF. DNA for the CDR3: TGTGCCAGCAGACTAGCGGGAGTAGATACGCAGTATTTT.

This clone ranks as medium-sized. The chain recombines TRBV25-1 with TRBJ1-3; 8 bases are a match to TRBD1. Trimming removed 4 bases from V and 8 bases from J; junction bases left unmatched: 4. The CDR3 totals 13 residues. Germline CDR1 MGHDK, CDR2 SYGVNS. CDR3 coding DNA: TGTGCCAGCAGTGGGGACAGGCGGGACACCATATATTTT. This translates into CASSGDRRDTIYF.

This clone was detected only once. V and J are TRBV28 and TRBJ2-1, with 9 nucleotides matching TRBD2. The germline CDR1 and CDR2 sequences are MDHEN and SYDVKM. The CDR3 contains 15 residues. The V and J ends lost 4 bases and 7 bases, in that order; junction bases with no gene match: 8. The CDR3 DNA follows: TGTGCCAGCAGTTCTCCTCCTAGCGGGGTAAATGAGCAGTTCTTC. It translates to CASSSPPSGVNEQFF.

The J gene is TRBJ2-1, the V gene TRBV13, with TRBD2 as a possible D gene (5 bases). The V end lost 4 bases, the J end lost 4 bases, and 14 bases lay between the germline ends. The CDR3 extends over 15 amino acids. Germline values: CDR1 PRHDT, CDR2 FYEKMQ (reference sequence). The CDR3 region is CASSSQRAYYNEQFF. The DNA for the CDR3 is TGTGCCAGCAGCTCCCAGAGGGCTTATTACAATGAGCAGTTCTTC.

The chain couples TRBV5-1 to TRBJ1-3; D perhaps matches TRBD1 (6 bases). Deletions cut 5 bases from V and 0 bases from J, with 15 bases between. The CDR3 covers 16 residues. CDR1 is SGHRS, CDR2 YFSETQ, per germline. CDR3 coding DNA: TGCGCCAGCAGTAGACAGGTCCAAGGCTCTGGAAACACCATATATTTT. Translation gives CASSRQVQGSGNTIYF. Full variable domain (rest looked up from reference TRBV5-1 and TRBJ1-3): KAGVTQTPRYLIKTRGQQVTLSCSPISGHRSVSWYQQTPGQGLQFLFEYFSETQRNKGNFPGRFSGRQFSNSRSEMNVSTLELGDSALYLCASSRQVQGSGNTIYFGEGSWLTVV.